The source of this T cell receptor (beta chain) is a study of cytomegalovirus exposure and HLA in healthy donors. Turning to the study itself: There were 70 million to 95 million unique TCRs (from HLA-typed donors) in an early data release.

Study results and limitations: Trimming of TCR beta V- and J-genes showed a link, identified in a later analysis, to a missense DCLRE1C variant. In a later analysis, HLA-associated TCR beta chains were more clonally expanded than equally common others.

With regard to this clone: Antigen unknown.

Trimming removed 6 bases from V and 0 bases from J; junction bases left unmatched: 11. In germline, CDR1 is SGHVS, CDR2 FQNEAQ. The CDR3 is 17 amino acids. 60 Vbeta and 13 Jbeta primers were used in PCR. As handled by the study authors: Approximately 83 million unique TCR beta chains, roughly 11 million shared, were counted in a later analysis. The protocol was immunoSEQ multiplex PCR, while the TCRdb copy is restricted to in-frame clones and leaves out a portion. D and trimming come from the DNA, and the V and J calls and clone size come from that table. Found here are some 150,000 clones, 70% to 90% of them singletons; the top ten hold 2.3%.

The sequencing input was PBMCs. The J gene is TRBJ2-5, the V gene TRBV7-8; 9 bases match TRBD2. The sequence derives from a woman between 18 and 30 years old in good health and CMV-seronegative. CDR3 DNA: TGTGCCAGCAGTACGGGACTAGCCAGTAACTACCAAGAGACCCAGTACTTC. Amino acid sequence: CASSTGLASNYQETQYF.